The 32 T cell receptor beta chains below were found in one sample sequenced in a study of blood T cell repertoires in COVID-19. The data were produced by immunoSEQ multiplex PCR, yet TCRdb's version contains in-frame clones alone and is incomplete. The data show around 60,000 clones, with 65% to 90% seen just once and roughly 10% held by the top ten. The sample taken for sequencing was peripheral blood. These receptors came from a man aged 50 to 60 with COVID-19, enrolled during active disease.

The chain links TRBV15 to TRBJ1-5; D not certain. V was shortened by 4 bases and J by 5 bases, with 9 bases between the two germline ends. This CDR3 is 13 amino acids long. The germline CDR1 and CDR2 sequences are LNHNV and YYDKDF (reference sequence). CDR3 region: CATSNGRDQPQHF. DNA for the CDR3: TGTGCCACCAGCAACGGGAGGGATCAGCCCCAGCATTTT.

The V call is TRBV19, the J call TRBJ1-6, with 10 bases lining up with TRBD1. This CDR3 has 16 residues. V dropped 2 bases and J dropped 7; count of bases not matched to a gene: 5. From germline, CDR1 is LNHDA and CDR2 SQIVND (reference sequence). The CDR3 region is CASSIPLTGGNSPLHF. The CDR3 region has the DNA TGTGCCAGTAGTATACCCCTGACAGGGGGCAATTCACCCCTCCACTTT.

The chain carries TRBV19 and TRBJ1-2; 8 bases agree with TRBD1. The trim removed 6 bases at V and 4 bases at J, leaving 4 bases unmatched. CDR1 is LNHDA and CDR2 is SQIVND in the germline V gene (reference sequence). CDR3 length equals 13 residues. DNA for the CDR3: TGTGCCAGTAGCCCCGGACAGGGCTATGGCTACACCTTC. Amino acid sequence: CASSPGQGYGYTF.

The rearrangement uses TRBV27 and TRBJ1-1; TRBD1 aligns across 7 bases. CDR3 length: 13 residues. V trimming: 5 bases; J trimming: 8 bases; junction bases outside the gene matches: 8. Germline assignment: CDR1 MNHEY and CDR2 SMNVEV (reference sequence). The chain's CDR3 is CASSHRTGGEAFF. The DNA for the CDR3 is TGTGCCAGCAGTCATAGGACAGGAGGAGAAGCTTTCTTT.

J is TRBJ1-1 and V is TRBV7-6; TRBD1 aligns across 8 bases. The junction had 2 bases not matched to a gene; V was cut back by 1 base and J by 4 bases. In germline, CDR1 is SGHVS, CDR2 FNYEAQ. This CDR3 is built from 14 residues. The CDR3 region has the DNA TGTGCCAGCAGCTTAGGGACAGGGACCACTGAAGCTTTCTTT. This translates into CASSLGTGTTEAFF. Based on the CDR3 plus reference TRBV7-6 and TRBJ1-1, the full variable domain is GAGVSQSPRYKVTKRGQDVALRCDPISGHVSLYWYRQALGQGPEFLTYFNYEAQQDKSGLPNDRFSAERPEGSISTLTIQRTEQRDSAMYRCASSLGTGTTEAFFGQGTRLTVV.

The CDR3, as DNA: TGTGCCAGCAGCTTGGCGGGAAGCGGAACAGATACGCAGTATTTT. It encodes CASSLAGSGTDTQYF. The chain joins TRBV7-6 to TRBJ2-3; possibly TRBD2 for D (6 bases). CDR3 size: 15 residues. V lost 3 bases and J lost 3, with 13 bases in between. Germline V gene data show CDR1 as SGHVS and CDR2 as FNYEAQ.

V is TRBV9 and J is TRBJ1-5; TRBD1 might be the D (5 bases). The CDR3 totals 13 residues. V shed 4 bases and J shed 5 bases, with 10 bases lying between them. Germline CDR1 reads SGDLS; CDR2 reads YYNGEE. CDR3 DNA sequence: TGTGCCAGCAGCCTACAGGATGATCAGCCCCAGCATTTT. Its protein is CASSLQDDQPQHF.

This clone was recorded only once. This rearrangement joins TRBV5-1 to TRBJ1-1; D call uncertain. The CDR3 runs 13 residues. The V and J ends lost 0 bases and 3 bases respectively, with 6 bases between them. Looked up from germline, CDR1 is SGHRS and CDR2 is YFSETQ. The CDR3 reads CASSLDSHTEAFF. CDR3 DNA sequence: TGCGCCAGCAGCTTGGACTCTCACACTGAAGCTTTCTTT.

This clone is a singleton in its sample. The chain combines TRBV29-1 with TRBJ2-7; 10 positions match TRBD1. V lost 4 bases and J lost 4; bases outside the gene matches: 7. The CDR3 is made up of 14 amino acids. Germline CDR1 reads SQVTM; CDR2 reads ANQGSEA. This CDR3 reads CSVVGQGILYEQYF. CDR3 sequence (DNA): TGCAGCGTTGTGGGACAGGGGATTTTGTACGAGCAGTACTTC.

This clone was counted a single time. The chain joins TRBV19 to TRBJ1-5, with 10 nucleotides matching TRBD1. This CDR3 region has 16 residues. V was pared by 4 bases and J by 3 bases, with 6 bases of the junction left unmatched. In germline, CDR1 is LNHDA, CDR2 SQIVND (reference sequence). The CDR3 DNA follows: TGTGCCAGTAGTACCCCGGACAGGGGGAACAATCAGCCCCAGCATTTT. As protein: CASSTPDRGNNQPQHF.

This chain joins TRBV6-2 or TRBV6-3 and TRBJ1-5; D possibly corresponds to TRBD1 (5 bases). The length of the CDR3 is 11 residues. CDR1 and CDR2 (germline): MNHEY, SVGEGT. V lost 6 bases and J 10 bases, leaving 10 bases between the germline ends. The CDR3 reads CASSHTGPQHF. The CDR3 region has the DNA TGTGCCAGCAGCCACACAGGTCCCCAGCATTTT.

The V and J genes are TRBV6-2 or TRBV6-3 and TRBJ2-1, with 8 bases that match TRBD2. This CDR3 has 17 residues. CDR1 and CDR2 from the germline V gene are MNHEY and SVGEGT. V shed 7 bases, J shed 8 bases, and the junction held 19 bases outside the gene matches. CDR3 loop: CASTPIGRESGRDEQFF. CDR3 DNA: TGTGCCAGCACCCCGATCGGGAGGGAGTCAGGGAGGGATGAGCAGTTCTTC.

The rearrangement joins TRBV6-2 or TRBV6-3 to TRBJ2-5; weak D call: TRBD1 (6 bases). CDR1 and CDR2 from the germline V gene are MNHEY and SVGEGT. The CDR3 spans 16 residues. Trimming shortened V by 6 bases and J by 3 bases, and 20 bases separated the two germline ends. CDR3 in amino acids: CASSRPSGTSEETQYF. The CDR3 DNA sequence: TGTGCCAGCAGCCGCCCGTCCGGGACATCCGAAGAGACCCAGTACTTC.

This sequence joins TRBV21-1 and TRBJ1-5; TRBD1, as called in the table, went unchecked against the DNA. TRBV21-1 is a listed pseudogene. There are 17 residues in the CDR3. Here the CDR3 reads CASSSSSGTGHNQPQHF. The DNA for the CDR3 is TGTGCCAGCAGCTCGTCGAGTGGGACAGGTCACAATCAGCCCCAGCATTTT.

V and J are TRBV19 and TRBJ2-4, with 14 bases lining up with TRBD2. Germline V CDR1 and CDR2: LNHDA, SQIVND (reference sequence). The CDR3 has 15 residues. With 5 bases clipped from V and 8 bases from J, the junction kept 5 bases outside the gene matches. The CDR3 region is CASSPTSGRVDIQYF. The CDR3 DNA reads as TGTGCCAGTAGTCCGACTAGCGGGAGGGTGGACATTCAGTACTTC. Full variable domain (missing parts from reference TRBV19 and TRBJ2-4): DGGITQSPKYLFRKEGQNVTLSCEQNLNHDAMYWYRQDPGQGLRLIYYSQIVNDFQKGDIAEGYSVSREKKESFPLTVTSAQKNPTAFYLCASSPTSGRVDIQYFGAGTRLSVL.

This chain links TRBV19 with TRBJ1-6; D is perhaps TRBD1 (6 bases). CDR1 is LNHDA and CDR2 is SQIVND in the germline V gene (reference sequence). The CDR3 spans 15 residues. V was clipped by 6 bases and J by 5 bases, with 14 bases between them. CDR3 nucleotide sequence: TGTGCCAGTAGGAAGGGACACGGCGATAATTCACCCCTCCACTTT. Translating it yields CASRKGHGDNSPLHF.

The chain couples TRBV7-9 to TRBJ1-5; D remains ambiguous. Between the trimmed V and J ends, which lost 3 bases and 7 bases, there was a span of 10 bases. Germline-derived CDR1 and CDR2 are SEHNR and FQNEAQ (reference sequence). This CDR3 has 13 residues. Written as DNA, the CDR3 is TGTGCCAGCAGCTTGGAGGGAGGACAGCCCCAGCATTTT. Encoded protein: CASSLEGGQPQHF.

This clone occurred a few times. The chain's CDR3 is CASSLGQANYGYTF. CDR3 nucleotides: TGCGCCAGCAGCTTAGGACAGGCTAACTATGGCTACACCTTC. The chain is built from TRBV5-1 and TRBJ1-2; 7 bases map to TRBD1. The CDR3 spans 14 residues. Germline CDR1 reads SGHRS; CDR2 reads YFSETQ. The J segment lost 0 bases and the V segment lost 2 bases, leaving 1 base of the junction unmatched.

V is TRBV3-1 (or the pseudogene TRBV3-2) and J is TRBJ2-1; TRBD2 agrees at 12 bases. V lost 3 bases to trimming and J lost 5 bases; unmatched junction nucleotides: 8. The CDR3 runs to 17 residues. From germline, CDR1 is LGHDT and CDR2 YNNKEL (reference sequence). The CDR3, as DNA: TGTGCCAGCAGCCACCATAGGACTAGCGGGACGAACAATGAGCAGTTCTTC. The encoded protein is CASSHHRTSGTNNEQFF.

The rearrangement joins TRBV28 to TRBJ2-3, with TRBD1 matching 7 bases. Unmatched junction bases numbered 8, after V lost 7 bases and J lost 1 base. Germline V CDR1 and CDR2: MDHEN, SYDVKM. The CDR3 covers 15 residues. The CDR3 region has the DNA TGTGCCAGCATTCGGGGACAGATCGGCACAGATACGCAGTATTTT. Its translation: CASIRGQIGTDTQYF.

The chain employs TRBV7-6 and TRBJ2-3; 8 bases fit TRBD1. This CDR3 contains 14 residues. The V segment lost 4 bases and the J segment 6 bases; nucleotides outside the gene matches: 6. Germline V gene data show CDR1 as SGHVS and CDR2 as FNYEAQ. The CDR3 DNA reads TGTGCCAGCAGCTCCGGACAGGGCAGGGATACGCAGTATTTT. Translating it yields CASSSGQGRDTQYF. The complete variable domain, with remaining parts taken from reference TRBV7-6 and TRBJ2-3, reads GAGVSQSPRYKVTKRGQDVALRCDPISGHVSLYWYRQALGQGPEFLTYFNYEAQQDKSGLPNDRFSAERPEGSISTLTIQRTEQRDSAMYRCASSSGQGRDTQYFGPGTRLTVL.

The V and J genes are TRBV5-4 and TRBJ2-2; TRBD2 matches 13 bases. CDR1 and CDR2 from the germline V gene are SGHNT and YYREEE (reference sequence). With V trimmed by 0 bases and J by 4 bases, 6 bases remained unmatched. CDR3 size: 18 residues. The CDR3 here is CASSLGTSGSLPTGELFF. CDR3 in DNA: TGTGCCAGCAGCTTGGGGACTAGCGGGAGTCTCCCCACCGGGGAGCTGTTTTTT.

The CDR3 region has the DNA TGTGCCAGCAGCATCCGCTACGAGCAGTACTTC. Protein: CASSIRYEQYF. The chain uses TRBV7-2 and TRBJ2-7, with no clear D. CDR1 and CDR2 from the germline V gene are SGHTA and FQGNSA. CDR3 length: 11 residues. The germline V and J ends were trimmed by 5 bases and 3 bases, with 5 bases remaining between them.

V usage is TRBV19 and J usage is TRBJ1-3, with unresolved D. From germline, CDR1 is LNHDA and CDR2 SQIVND (reference sequence). Deletions cut 0 bases from V and 1 base from J, with 7 bases between. The CDR3 sequence is 15 residues long. The CDR3 bases are TGTGCCAGTAGTATAGATGGCGGGTCTGGAAACACCATATATTTT. Amino acid sequence: CASSIDGGSGNTIYF. The variable domain in full, completed from reference TRBV19 and TRBJ1-3, reads DGGITQSPKYLFRKEGQNVTLSCEQNLNHDAMYWYRQDPGQGLRLIYYSQIVNDFQKGDIAEGYSVSREKKESFPLTVTSAQKNPTAFYLCASSIDGGSGNTIYFGEGSWLTVV.

This clone has only one observation. The DNA of the CDR3 is TGTGCCAGCAGTGGAACTACTTGGCCTTACGAGCAGTACTTC. Its translation: CASSGTTWPYEQYF. The J gene is TRBJ2-7, the V gene TRBV25-1, with D unresolved. This CDR3 region has 14 residues. V dropped 4 bases and J dropped 4 bases, with 14 bases sitting between them. Germline V gene lookup returns CDR1 MGHDK and CDR2 SYGVNS.

The rearrangement joins TRBV28 to TRBJ2-2; 8 bases agree with TRBD1. Losses at the gene ends were 5 bases for V and 4 bases for J; bases not matched to a gene: 6. This CDR3 is 15 amino acids long. CDR1 is MDHEN, CDR2 SYDVKM, per germline. In DNA, the CDR3 is TGTGCCAGCAGTAGCGGACAGGGTTTCACCGGGGAGCTGTTTTTT. This codes for CASSSGQGFTGELFF. The full variable domain, completed using reference TRBV28 and TRBJ2-2, is DVKVTQSSRYLVKRTGEKVFLECVQDMDHENMFWYRQDPGLGLRLIYFSYDVKMKEKGDIPEGYSVSREKKERFSLILESASTNQTSMYLCASSSGQGFTGELFFGEGSRLTVL.

The chain recombines TRBV6-5 with TRBJ2-3; possibly TRBD2 for D (5 bases). This CDR3 comprises 15 residues. V lost 10 bases, J lost 0 bases, and 17 bases lay in between. Germline V gene data show CDR1 as MNHEY and CDR2 as SVGAGI. CDR3: CATSSLAGSTDTQYF. The CDR3 bases are TGTGCCACCTCTTCGCTAGCTGGGAGCACAGATACGCAGTATTTT.

V usage is TRBV15 and J usage is TRBJ2-7; 10 bases map to TRBD2. The germline CDR1 and CDR2 sequences are LNHNV and YYDKDF (reference sequence). The CDR3 length is 15 residues. With 4 bases clipped from V and 5 bases from J, the junction kept 8 bases outside the gene matches. In DNA form, the CDR3 reads TGTGCCACCAGCACACCTAGCGGGAGATACCACGAGCAGTACTTC. Translated: CATSTPSGRYHEQYF.

The V call is TRBV5-1, the J call TRBJ2-7; 8 nucleotides agree with TRBD2. The CDR3 length is 13 residues. V lost 2 bases and J lost 4; bases outside the gene matches: 2. CDR1 SGHRS and CDR2 YFSETQ come from the germline V gene. CDR3 nucleotide sequence: TGCGCCAGCAGCTTCCTAGCGGGTTACGAGCAGTACTTC. Amino acids: CASSFLAGYEQYF.

This clone was seen just once. The chain combines TRBV7-9 with TRBJ1-6; TRBD1 agrees at 8 bases. Germline V gene data show CDR1 as SEHNR and CDR2 as FQNEAQ (reference sequence). The CDR3 is made up of 15 amino acids. The ends lost 2 bases at V and 7 bases at J; junction bases unmatched: 4. CDR3 region: CASSLRTGKNSPLHF. The DNA for the CDR3 is TGTGCCAGCAGCTTAAGGACAGGGAAGAATTCACCCCTCCACTTT.

There are a few counts of this clone. The chain is built from TRBV5-1 and TRBJ2-2, with 10 bases matching TRBD2. J lost 1 base, V lost 7 bases, and 10 bases had no gene match. This CDR3 is 17 amino acids long. CDR1 is SGHRS and CDR2 is YFSETQ in the germline V gene. The CDR3 region is CASSKSTSGKNTGELFF. In DNA, the CDR3 is TGCGCCAGCTCGAAATCAACTAGCGGGAAGAACACCGGGGAGCTGTTTTTT.

This clone was found a few times. This chain links TRBV7-9 with TRBJ1-4; TRBD1 might be the D (5 bases). From germline, CDR1 is SEHNR and CDR2 FQNEAQ (reference sequence). The CDR3 is 15 amino acids. Trimming removed 1 base at V and 4 bases at J, with 10 bases between. Here the CDR3 reads CASSLGIQVNEKLFF. Here the CDR3 DNA reads TGTGCCAGCAGCTTAGGGATACAGGTTAATGAAAAACTGTTTTTT.